A single sample gave rise to the 32 T cell receptor beta chains below, sequenced in a study of OX40 agonist ivuxolimab in advanced cancers. Profiled with immunoSEQ multiplex PCR; TCRdb holds only in-frame clones, not every one. The sample consists of approximately 60,000 clones, roughly 90% of them appearing once. Sequencing used CD4+ or CD8+ T cells sorted from blood, obtained in a trial of the OX40 agonist ivuxolimab. These receptors were taken from an adult with an advanced solid tumor such as melanoma, head and neck, liver or kidney cancer.

The rearrangement uses TRBV7-2 and TRBJ1-2; D remains ambiguous. V gave up 0 bases and J gave up 7 bases, with 3 bases separating them. The length of the CDR3 is 11 residues. The germline V gene encodes CDR1 SGHTA and CDR2 FQGNSA. CDR3 protein: CASSLAGGYTF. The CDR3 nucleotides read TGTGCCAGCAGCTTAGCGGGTGGCTACACCTTC.

This rearrangement joins TRBV7-2 to TRBJ1-2; D remains unclear. The germline gives CDR1 SGHTA, CDR2 FQGNSA. V dropped 2 bases and J dropped 4 bases, with 14 bases sitting between them. The CDR3 totals 15 residues. CDR3 bases: TGTGCCAGCAGCTTAAGGCTTGTTGAGGTCTATGGCTACACCTTC. It specifies CASSLRLVEVYGYTF. Looking up the rest from reference TRBV7-2 and TRBJ1-2 gives the full variable domain: GAGVSQSPSNKVTEKGKDVELRCDPISGHTALYWYRQSLGQGLEFLIYFQGNSAPDKSGLPSDRFSAERTGGSVSTLTIQRTQQEDSAVYLCASSLRLVEVYGYTFGSGTRLTVV.

The chain combines TRBV7-4 with TRBJ1-2; 7 nucleotides align to TRBD1. The length of the CDR3 is 15 residues. After removal of 2 bases from V and 4 bases from J, the junction contained 7 bases not matched to a gene. Germline V gene data show CDR1 as SGHVT and CDR2 as SQSDAQ. Here the CDR3 DNA reads TGTGCCAGCAGCTTAATCCGACAGGGAGCCTATGGCTACACCTTC. Amino acid sequence: CASSLIRQGAYGYTF.

The chain uses TRBV5-6 and TRBJ1-3; 8 bases are a match to TRBD1. The CDR3 length is 14 residues. The germline V gene has CDR1 SGHDT and CDR2 YYEEEE. Unmatched junction bases numbered 3, after V lost 5 bases and J lost 2 bases. Here the CDR3 reads CASSSRGPGNTIYF. CDR3 sequence (DNA): TGTGCCAGCAGTTCCAGGGGGCCTGGAAACACCATATATTTT.

This clone was picked up one time. This sequence joins TRBV28 and TRBJ2-7, with 12 nucleotides matching TRBD1. CDR1 and CDR2 from the germline V gene are MDHEN and SYDVKM. The ends lost 4 bases at V and 6 bases at J; junction bases unmatched: 7. This CDR3 spans 15 amino acids. The CDR3 DNA sequence: TGTGCCAGCAGTTCTACCGGGACAGGGGGCGTCGAGCAGTACTTC. This gives the protein CASSSTGTGGVEQYF. The whole variable domain, remainder taken from reference TRBV28 and TRBJ2-7, is DVKVTQSSRYLVKRTGEKVFLECVQDMDHENMFWYRQDPGLGLRLIYFSYDVKMKEKGDIPEGYSVSREKKERFSLILESASTNQTSMYLCASSSTGTGGVEQYFGPGTRLTVT.

The rearrangement uses TRBV6-5 and TRBJ2-1; 7 bases are shared with TRBD2. The germline V gene encodes CDR1 MNHEY and CDR2 SVGAGI. Trimming cost V 2 bases and J 7 bases; bases outside gene matches: 11. The CDR3 has 16 residues. The CDR3 coding sequence is TGTGCCAGCAGTTACCGGGCTAGCGGTGCCTGGAATGAGCAGTTCTTC. Translated: CASSYRASGAWNEQFF.

This rearrangement joins TRBV5-1 to TRBJ1-6; TRBD1 matches at 7 bases. The CDR3 spans 15 residues. Germline V gene sequence: CDR1 SGHRS, CDR2 YFSETQ. V trimming: 0 bases; J trimming: 7 bases; junction bases outside the gene matches: 4. This CDR3 reads CASSLDGGGNSPLHF. The CDR3 DNA follows: TGCGCCAGCAGCTTGGATGGAGGGGGCAATTCACCCCTCCACTTT.

This clone was picked up one time. The J gene is TRBJ2-1, the V gene TRBV19, with TRBD2 matching 14 bases. V lost 7 bases and J lost 6; bases outside the gene matches: 8. This CDR3 is 16 amino acids long. From germline, CDR1 is LNHDA and CDR2 SQIVND (reference sequence). The CDR3 protein is CASTPVGLAGGNEQFF. The CDR3, as DNA: TGTGCCAGTACCCCAGTAGGACTAGCGGGGGGCAATGAGCAGTTCTTC.

V is TRBV5-1 and J is TRBJ2-3, with D uncertain. The CDR3 has 12 amino acids. Germline loops: CDR1 SGHRS, CDR2 YFSETQ. Trimming pared 0 bases from V and 4 bases from J, leaving 3 bases between. Here the CDR3 DNA reads TGCGCCAGCAGCTTGGTTTCAGATACGCAGTATTTT. Protein sequence: CASSLVSDTQYF.

The chain uses TRBV6-1 and TRBJ2-7; a weak D match, TRBD1 (6 bases). The germline V gene encodes CDR1 MNHNS and CDR2 SASEGT. The CDR3 contains 14 residues. Trimming shortened V by 5 bases and J by 6 bases, and 17 bases separated the two germline ends. The CDR3 DNA follows: TGTGCCAGCAGTCGTATCCGGGACACCGGCGAGCAGTACTTC. Translation gives CASSRIRDTGEQYF.

This clone was found a few times. The chain combines TRBV4-2 with TRBJ2-3; 7 bases agree with TRBD2. Germline V gene lookup returns CDR1 LGHNA and CDR2 YNFKEQ. The CDR3 spans 15 residues. The V and J ends lost 2 bases and 0 bases, in that order; junction bases with no gene match: 2. In DNA form, the CDR3 reads TGTGCCAGCAGCCAAACTAGCGTTAGCACAGATACGCAGTATTTT. Residues: CASSQTSVSTDTQYF.

The V and J genes are TRBV6-5 and TRBJ1-3; possible D gene TRBD1, 6 bases. Trimming removed 4 bases from V and 0 bases from J, with 13 bases in between. Per the germline V gene, CDR1 is MNHEY and CDR2 is SVGAGI. The CDR3 runs to 16 residues. This CDR3 reads CASSSPQGASGNTIYF. The CDR3 DNA follows: TGTGCCAGCAGTTCGCCACAGGGAGCCTCTGGAAACACCATATATTTT.

The chain employs TRBV6-5 and TRBJ1-5; a weak D match, TRBD1 (6 bases). The V end lost 5 bases, the J end lost 2 bases, and 10 bases lay between the germline ends. The CDR3 totals 14 residues. The germline V gene encodes CDR1 MNHEY and CDR2 SVGAGI. In nucleotides, the CDR3 is TGTGCCAGCAGTAAACAGGGACGCAATCAGCCCCAGCATTTT. It encodes CASSKQGRNQPQHF.

The CDR3 protein is CASSDGAPQHF. The CDR3 bases are TGTGCCAGCAGTGATGGTGCCCCCCAGCATTTT. The chain carries TRBV6-1 and TRBJ1-5, with D uncertain. Trimming left V 3 bases short and J 10 bases short, with 7 bases between. Germline CDR1 MNHNS, CDR2 SASEGT. This CDR3 has 11 residues.

This clone was recorded only once. This rearrangement joins TRBV30 to TRBJ1-3; D remains ambiguous. Trimming shortened V by 0 bases and J by 4 bases, and 4 bases separated the two germline ends. Per germline, CDR1 GTSNPN and CDR2 SVGIG (reference sequence). The CDR3 extends over 12 amino acids. CDR3 DNA sequence: TGTGCCTGGAGTGTACGCGGAAACACCATATATTTT. It specifies CAWSVRGNTIYF.

This rearrangement joins TRBV30 to TRBJ2-7; TRBD1 might be the D (6 bases). Germline CDR1 is GTSNPN and CDR2 is SVGIG (reference sequence). The ends were cut back, 2 bases at V and 4 bases at J, with 12 bases in the middle. The CDR3 is 13 amino acids. CDR3 DNA: TGTGCCTGGAGTCCACAGGGCCGGTACGAGCAGTACTTC. It is translated as CAWSPQGRYEQYF.

In this sample, this clone turned up once. The chain joins TRBV2 to TRBJ1-2; TRBD1 matches 9 bases. CDR1 SNHLY and CDR2 FYNNEI come from the germline V gene. J was trimmed by 7 bases and V by 4 bases; bases with no gene match: 4. The CDR3 is 13 residues long. The CDR3 nucleotides are TGTGCCAGCAGTGGACAGGGGGAGGTTGGCTACACCTTC. It yields the protein CASSGQGEVGYTF.

This clone was recorded once. The chain combines TRBV2 with TRBJ2-2; no clear D. Per germline, CDR1 SNHLY and CDR2 FYNNEI. This CDR3 is built from 14 residues. V gave up 3 bases and J gave up 2 bases, with 7 bases separating them. The CDR3 spells CASSEWDNTGELFF. CDR3 nucleotide sequence: TGTGCCAGCAGTGAGTGGGATAACACCGGGGAGCTGTTTTTT.

V and J are TRBV13 and TRBJ2-3; 12 bases fit TRBD2. CDR1 and CDR2 (germline): PRHDT, FYEKMQ (reference sequence). V shed 6 bases and J 2 bases; nucleotides not matched to a gene: 3. This CDR3 is built from 15 residues. This chain's CDR3 is CASRRTSGATDTQYF. CDR3 in DNA: TGTGCCAGCAGACGGACTAGCGGGGCCACAGATACGCAGTATTTT. Drawing the rest from reference TRBV13 and TRBJ2-3, the complete variable domain is AAGVIQSPRHLIKEKRETATLKCYPIPRHDTVYWYQQGPGQDPQFLISFYEKMQSDKGSIPDRFSAQQFSDYHSELNMSSLELGDSALYFCASRRTSGATDTQYFGPGTRLTVL.

V gene TRBV10-1 combines with J gene TRBJ1-3; no firm D call. There are 15 residues in the CDR3. CDR1 is WNHNN, CDR2 SYGVQD, per germline (reference sequence). V shed 5 bases and J shed 0 bases, with 11 bases lying between them. The CDR3 is CASSTEVNSGNTIYF. In DNA, the CDR3 is TGCGCCAGCAGTACTGAGGTGAACTCTGGAAACACCATATATTTT.

This clone turned up a few times. The rearrangement uses TRBV2 and TRBJ2-3, with a weak D call TRBD2 (6 bases). The CDR3 is 14 residues long. Between the trimmed V and J ends, which lost 6 bases and 2 bases, there was a span of 12 bases. Germline lookup yields CDR1 SNHLY and CDR2 FYNNEI. DNA of the CDR3: TGTGCCAGCAGGGCGGGGCAGCACACAGATACGCAGTATTTT. This gives the protein CASRAGQHTDTQYF.

The table lists this clone with a count of one. The CDR3 DNA sequence: TGTGCCAGCAGCCCGCGGCTCGACAGGGGCCAAGGAACCCAGTACTTC. Its protein is CASSPRLDRGQGTQYF. V and J are TRBV11-2 and TRBJ2-5; 8 positions agree with TRBD1. Unmatched junction bases numbered 16, after V lost 5 bases and J lost 8 bases. Germline values: CDR1 SGHAT, CDR2 FQNNGV. This CDR3 is built from 16 residues.

The chain uses TRBV30 and TRBJ1-5; tentatively, D is TRBD1 (5 bases). The CDR3 totals 15 residues. Germline values: CDR1 GTSNPN, CDR2 SVGIG (reference sequence). Trimming took off 2 bases at V and 9 bases at J, with 20 bases between the two ends. DNA of the CDR3: TGTGCCTGGAGTCACCCCCAAGGGACCTCAGGGCCCCAGCATTTT. Its protein product is CAWSHPQGTSGPQHF.

In its sample, this clone was seen a few times. This rearrangement joins TRBV30 to TRBJ2-1; no clear D gene. V gave up 0 bases and J gave up 9 bases, with 9 bases separating them. The germline V gene has CDR1 GTSNPN and CDR2 SVGIG (reference sequence). The CDR3 contains 12 residues. Written as DNA, the CDR3 is TGTGCCTGGAGTGTAAGTTGGGGTGAGCAGTTCTTC. It yields the protein CAWSVSWGEQFF.

The genes are TRBV19 and TRBJ2-3, with a possible D match to TRBD2 (5 bases). The V gene lost 1 base and the J gene lost 0 bases, with 8 bases spanning the gap. CDR3 length: 15 amino acids. The germline gives CDR1 LNHDA, CDR2 SQIVND (reference sequence). CDR3 sequence (DNA): TGTGCCAGTAGTATAGTAACGGGAAGCACAGATACGCAGTATTTT. Its protein product is CASSIVTGSTDTQYF. The variable domain in full, with the rest retrieved from reference TRBV19 and TRBJ2-3, is DGGITQSPKYLFRKEGQNVTLSCEQNLNHDAMYWYRQDPGQGLRLIYYSQIVNDFQKGDIAEGYSVSREKKESFPLTVTSAQKNPTAFYLCASSIVTGSTDTQYFGPGTRLTVL.

The chain recombines TRBV5-6 with TRBJ1-3; D uncertain. CDR3 length equals 11 residues. Trimming cost V 3 bases and J 8 bases, with 6 bases left between them. From germline, CDR1 is SGHDT and CDR2 YYEEEE. CDR3 sequence reads: CASSSQDTIYF. Written as DNA, the CDR3 is TGTGCCAGCAGCTCTCAGGACACCATATATTTT.

Worth noting for this clone: In the same sample, other DNA sequences code for this CDR3. This chain links TRBV6-6 with TRBJ1-1; D possibly corresponds to TRBD1 (5 bases). The germline V and J ends were trimmed by 6 bases and 6 bases, with 14 bases remaining between them. CDR1 is MNHNY, CDR2 SVGAGI, per germline (reference sequence). This CDR3 region has 13 residues. CDR3 protein: CASSGAASAEAFF. The DNA of the CDR3 is TGTGCCAGCAGCGGGGCTGCATCAGCTGAAGCTTTCTTT.

CDR3 sequence reads: CASSRGLAGGNTGELFF. The CDR3 bases are TGTGCCAGTAGTAGGGGACTAGCGGGGGGGAACACCGGGGAGCTGTTTTTT. The rearrangement joins TRBV19 to TRBJ2-2, with 15 bases identical to TRBD2. The CDR3 contains 17 residues. Germline CDR1 reads LNHDA; CDR2 reads SQIVND (reference sequence). V lost 4 bases to trimming and J lost 1 base; unmatched junction nucleotides: 1.

J is TRBJ1-5 and V is TRBV30; no clear D gene. The germline V gene encodes CDR1 GTSNPN and CDR2 SVGIG (reference sequence). CDR3 length: 15 amino acids. Deletions cut 0 bases from V and 0 bases from J, with 9 bases between. The CDR3 reads CAWSVGDYSNQPQHF. The CDR3 region has the DNA TGTGCCTGGAGTGTAGGTGATTATAGCAATCAGCCCCAGCATTTT.

This clone appeared once. This chain links TRBV9 with TRBJ1-2; no firm D call. The V gene lost 3 bases and the J gene lost 2 bases, with 11 bases spanning the gap. CDR1 and CDR2 from the germline V gene are SGDLS and YYNGEE. The CDR3 totals 14 residues. CDR3 coding DNA: TGTGCCAGCAGCGAGGCCTCGGGAAACTATGGCTACACCTTC. It translates to CASSEASGNYGYTF. The full variable domain, its missing parts supplied by reference TRBV9 and TRBJ1-2, is DSGVTQTPKHLITATGQRVTLRCSPRSGDLSVYWYQQSLDQGLQFLIQYYNGEERAKGNILERFSAQQFPDLHSELNLSSLELGDSALYFCASSEASGNYGYTFGSGTRLTVV.

The J gene is TRBJ2-2, the V gene TRBV18; 9 bases are shared with TRBD2. V trimming: 8 bases; J trimming: 3 bases; junction bases outside the gene matches: 16. This CDR3 is 18 amino acids long. From germline, CDR1 is KGHSH and CDR2 LQKENI. The chain's CDR3 is CASTSSGVNPVHTGELFF. In nucleotides, the CDR3 is TGTGCCAGCACCTCTAGCGGGGTCAACCCCGTTCACACCGGGGAGCTGTTTTTT.

The J gene is TRBJ2-3, the V gene TRBV5-1, with D unresolved. Deletions cut 4 bases from V and 3 bases from J, with 9 bases between. CDR1 and CDR2 (germline): SGHRS, YFSETQ. The CDR3 contains 13 residues. The CDR3: CASSSKATDTQYF. CDR3 in DNA: TGCGCCAGCAGCAGTAAGGCGACAGATACGCAGTATTTT.